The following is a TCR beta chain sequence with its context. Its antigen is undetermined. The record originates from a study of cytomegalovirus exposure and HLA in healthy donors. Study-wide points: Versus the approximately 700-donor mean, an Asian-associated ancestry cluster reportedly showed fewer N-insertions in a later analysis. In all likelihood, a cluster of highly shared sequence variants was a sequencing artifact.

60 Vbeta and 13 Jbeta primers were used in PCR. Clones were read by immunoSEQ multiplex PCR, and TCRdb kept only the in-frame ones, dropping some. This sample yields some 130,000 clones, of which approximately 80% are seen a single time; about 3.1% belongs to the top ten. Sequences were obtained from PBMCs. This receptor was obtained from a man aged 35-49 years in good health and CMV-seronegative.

CDR3 DNA: TGTGCCAGCGTTTCGACTAGCGGGGGGTATCCGTACTTC. Residues: CASVSTSGGYPYF. The rearrangement uses TRBV27 and TRBJ2-5; the match to TRBD2 covers 13 bases. CDR3 length equals 13 residues. Germline V gene data show CDR1 as MNHEY and CDR2 as SMNVEV (reference sequence). V lost 8 bases, J lost 13 bases, and 10 bases stayed unmatched.